This note documents a single T cell receptor beta chain sequence. TCRdb keeps only in-frame clones here, not all; method: immunoSEQ multiplex PCR. Here the sample spans tens of thousands of clones, about 90% being singletons. These data are taken from a study of technical replicates of blood from a few donors. Germline V gene data show CDR1 as LNHDA and CDR2 as SQIVND (reference sequence). CDR3 length: 12 amino acids. The ends were cut back, 7 bases at V and 6 bases at J, with 12 bases in the middle. The clonotype comes from a human donor in good health. Material: T cells isolated from PBMCs. The rearrangement joins TRBV19 to TRBJ1-2; D is perhaps TRBD1 (6 bases). In DNA form, the CDR3 reads TGTGCCAGTATACAGGGAGAGAATGGCTACACCTTC. As protein: CASIQGENGYTF.